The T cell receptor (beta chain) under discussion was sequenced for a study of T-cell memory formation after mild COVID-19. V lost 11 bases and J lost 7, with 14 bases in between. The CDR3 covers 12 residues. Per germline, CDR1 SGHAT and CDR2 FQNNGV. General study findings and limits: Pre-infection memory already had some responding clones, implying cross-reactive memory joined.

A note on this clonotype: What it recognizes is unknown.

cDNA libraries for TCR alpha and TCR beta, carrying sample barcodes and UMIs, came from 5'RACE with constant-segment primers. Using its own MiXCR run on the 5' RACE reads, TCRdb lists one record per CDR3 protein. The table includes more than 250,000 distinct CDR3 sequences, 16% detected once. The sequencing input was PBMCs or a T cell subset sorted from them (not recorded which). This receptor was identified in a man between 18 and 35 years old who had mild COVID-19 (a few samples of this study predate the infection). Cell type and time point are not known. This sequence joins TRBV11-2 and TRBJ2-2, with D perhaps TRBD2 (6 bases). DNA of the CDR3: TGTGCCTGCACTCGCGGGGACGGGGAGCTGTTTTTT. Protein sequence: CACTRGDGELFF.